This TCR beta chain was identified in a study of T-cell reconstitution after alpha-beta-depleted transplantation in children. There are a few counts of this clonotype. Its antigen is unknown. Unique molecular identifiers were incorporated when the TCRbeta library was constructed. From the PCR reads, TCRdb called clonotypes with MiXCR, one entry per CDR3 protein. The sample holds about 340,000 distinct CDR3 sequences; around 16% are singletons and the top ten take about 41%. J gave up 5 bases and V 6 bases, and 3 bases lay outside the gene matches. Germline loops: CDR1 SNHLY, CDR2 FYNNEI. The CDR3 covers 13 residues. Study conclusions and caveats: Reportedly, only several hundred clones from non-depleted graft cells drove alpha-beta T-cell counts at about two months. For some patients, TCRbeta diversity was high at day 60 because of recipient T cells and thymic progenitors that survived. T-cell counts and diversity at one year post-transplant came mainly from newly produced T cells.

The V call is TRBV2, the J call TRBJ2-2, with 7 nucleotides matching TRBD1. The clonotype comes from a male patient aged 2 to 9 who had a stem cell transplant for acute lymphoblastic leukemia, so the T cells may come from the graft donor. The starting material was PBMCs, mostly from graft donor cells, obtained 360 days after TCRalphabeta/CD19-depleted stem cell transplant. The CDR3, as DNA: TGTGCCAGCAGATCGACAGGGACCGGGGAGCTGTTTTTT. Its protein product is CASRSTGTGELFF.